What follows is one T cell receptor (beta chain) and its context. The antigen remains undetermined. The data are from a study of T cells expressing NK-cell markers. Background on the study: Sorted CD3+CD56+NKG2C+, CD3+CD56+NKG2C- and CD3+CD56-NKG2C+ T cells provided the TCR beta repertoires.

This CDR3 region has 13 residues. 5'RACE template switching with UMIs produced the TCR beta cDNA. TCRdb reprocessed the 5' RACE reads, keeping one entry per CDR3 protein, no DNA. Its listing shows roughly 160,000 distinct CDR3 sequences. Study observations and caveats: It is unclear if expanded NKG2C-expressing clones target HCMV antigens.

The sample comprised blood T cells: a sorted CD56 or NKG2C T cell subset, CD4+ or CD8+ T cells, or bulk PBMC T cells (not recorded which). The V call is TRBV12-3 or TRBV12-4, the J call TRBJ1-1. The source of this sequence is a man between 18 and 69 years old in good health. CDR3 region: CASMGGTISEAFF.